Following are 15 T cell receptor beta chains from one sample sequenced in a study of T cell repertoires in chronic hepatitis B. The method was immunoSEQ multiplex PCR; TCRdb's version includes in-frame clones alone and lacks a portion of them. Counted here are under 650 clones, 75% to 85% occurring once; the ten biggest clones make up under 20%. The sequenced sample was total CD8+ T cells from PBMCs. The origin of the receptors is a human donor with chronic hepatitis B virus infection.

This chain links TRBV2 with TRBJ1-2; 7 bases are shared with TRBD1. The CDR3 runs 13 residues. CDR1 is SNHLY, CDR2 FYNNEI, per germline. Losses at the gene ends were 7 bases for V and 0 bases for J; bases not matched to a gene: 2. The DNA of the CDR3 is TGTGCCAGCACGGGGACAGCTAACTATGGCTACACCTTC. It codes for CASTGTANYGYTF.

The V and J genes are TRBV10-1 and TRBJ2-2, with 11 bases aligning to TRBD2. The CDR3 is 16 residues long. V was clipped by 10 bases and J by 1 base; unmatched bases: 8. CDR1 and CDR2 (germline): WNHNN, SYGVQD (reference sequence). In DNA form, the CDR3 reads TGCGCCACCCAGGGGGGACTAGCGGAGAACACCGGGGAGCTGTTTTTT. This sequence encodes CATQGGLAENTGELFF.

In this sample, this clone turned up a few times. The chain uses TRBV5-4 and TRBJ1-2; 8 bases fit TRBD1. V shed 0 bases and J 4 bases; nucleotides not matched to a gene: 8. Looked up from germline, CDR1 is SGHNT and CDR2 is YYREEE (reference sequence). The CDR3 runs 16 residues. The CDR3 sequence is CASSLDFGRGLYGYTF. DNA for the CDR3: TGTGCCAGCAGCTTGGATTTTGGCAGGGGGCTCTATGGCTACACCTTC.

The chain links TRBV7-9 to TRBJ2-7; D is uncertain. The V and J ends lost 3 bases and 6 bases respectively, with 9 bases between them. From germline, CDR1 is SEHNR and CDR2 FQNEAQ (reference sequence). This CDR3 spans 12 amino acids. CDR3 protein: CASSFRAIEQYF. The DNA of the CDR3 is TGTGCCAGCAGCTTCCGGGCGATCGAGCAGTACTTC.

This clone occurred once. The rearrangement links TRBV7-9 to TRBJ2-7; D perhaps matches TRBD1 (5 bases). This CDR3 comprises 14 residues. V dropped 5 bases and J dropped 2 bases, with 13 bases sitting between them. Per the germline V gene, CDR1 is SEHNR and CDR2 is FQNEAQ (reference sequence). CDR3 sequence (DNA): TGTGCCAGCAGCACCCAGGGCTCCCCCTACGAGCAGTACTTC. This gives the protein CASSTQGSPYEQYF.

This clone was detected once. Germline and junction disagree at one end, which may indicate a read error. V and J are TRBV13 and TRBJ2-6; TRBD2 is a possible D gene (5 bases). CDR3 length: 18 residues. CDR1 PRHDT and CDR2 FYEKMQ come from the germline V gene (reference sequence). The CDR3 bases are TGTGCCAGCAGAGGGTGCAAGCTGAGTACAAAGGCGGGCCAACGTCCTGACTTC. Its protein product is CASRGCKLSTKAGQRPDF.

The V call is TRBV30, the J call TRBJ2-1, with TRBD2 matching over 14 bases. The CDR3 sequence is 17 residues long. V lost 0 bases, J lost 6 bases, and 7 bases stayed unmatched. From germline, CDR1 is GTSNPN and CDR2 SVGIG (reference sequence). The CDR3 loop is CAWSVRLAGGPGNEQFF. For the CDR3, the DNA is TGTGCCTGGAGTGTACGACTAGCGGGAGGGCCGGGCAATGAGCAGTTCTTC.

This clone was recorded only once. This chain joins TRBV10-3 and TRBJ2-1; D possibly uses TRBD1 or TRBD2 (6 bases each). CDR3 length: 15 residues. Trimming left V 4 bases short and J 3 bases short, with 13 bases between. Germline lookup yields CDR1 ENHRY and CDR2 SYGVKD. CDR3 DNA sequence: TGTGCCATCAGTGTAGGGGGGAGTTTCTACAATGAGCAGTTCTTC. Amino acids: CAISVGGSFYNEQFF.

The chain uses TRBV4-2 and TRBJ2-3, with a tentative D call TRBD2 (6 bases). Germline-derived CDR1 and CDR2 are LGHNA and YNFKEQ. Trimming stripped 9 bases from V and 3 bases from J, with 19 bases between. The CDR3 spans 15 residues. The CDR3 DNA is TGTGCCAGTCGACCCGGGACTCACGAGACAGATACGCAGTATTTT. It is translated as CASRPGTHETDTQYF.

V and J are TRBV4-1 and TRBJ2-2; D may be TRBD1 (5 bases). Per germline, CDR1 MGHRA and CDR2 YSYEKL. CDR3 size: 15 residues. V was shortened by 1 base and J by 1 base, with 7 bases between the two germline ends. CDR3 amino acids: CASSQAQGNTGELFF. The CDR3 DNA reads TGCGCCAGCAGCCAAGCGCAGGGGAACACCGGGGAGCTGTTTTTT.

The rearrangement uses TRBV5-6 and TRBJ2-1; 9 bases agree with TRBD2. V was pared by 0 bases and J by 6 bases, with 4 bases of the junction left unmatched. Germline CDR1 is SGHDT and CDR2 is YYEEEE. The CDR3 is 15 amino acids. The CDR3 coding sequence is TGTGCCAGCAGCTTGGCCCTAGCGGGACTCAATGAGCAGTTCTTC. This encodes CASSLALAGLNEQFF.

This clone was observed once. The chain has TRBV4-1 and TRBJ2-3, with a tentative D call TRBD2 (7 bases). Germline V gives CDR1 MGHRA, CDR2 YSYEKL. This CDR3 region has 16 residues. Trimming shortened V by 0 bases and J by 3 bases, and 13 bases separated the two germline ends. The CDR3 region is CASSQDAAGATDTQYF. CDR3 DNA: TGCGCCAGCAGCCAAGATGCGGCGGGGGCTACAGATACGCAGTATTTT.

V usage is TRBV9 and J usage is TRBJ1-1; D is unresolved. CDR1 and CDR2 (germline): SGDLS, YYNGEE. Trimming shortened V by 1 base and J by 7 bases, and 20 bases separated the two germline ends. The CDR3 sequence is 16 residues long. CDR3 coding DNA: TGTGCCAGCAGCGTAAGTCCCGGACCCGTAGTTAATGAAGCTTTCTTT. Protein sequence: CASSVSPGPVVNEAFF.

The J gene is TRBJ2-2, the V gene TRBV4-1, with D possibly matching TRBD1 (5 bases). Germline CDR1 MGHRA, CDR2 YSYEKL. Trimming pared 0 bases from V and 7 bases from J, leaving 6 bases between. This CDR3 spans 13 amino acids. Written as DNA, the CDR3 is TGCGCCAGCAGCCAAGATAGGGGCGGGGAGCTGTTTTTT. Its translation: CASSQDRGGELFF.

This rearrangement joins TRBV4-2 to TRBJ2-7, with unresolved D. There are 15 residues in the CDR3. Germline CDR1 is LGHNA and CDR2 is YNFKEQ. V was trimmed by 1 base and J by 0 bases, leaving 10 bases between them. The CDR3: CASSQATGSSYEQYF. In nucleotides, the CDR3 is TGTGCCAGCAGCCAAGCTACGGGTAGCTCCTACGAGCAGTACTTC.